The 21 T cell receptor beta chains listed next were all sequenced from one sample in a study of shared clonotypes between healthy human individuals. Sequencing was performed with immunoSEQ multiplex PCR; in TCRdb, only in-frame clones are kept and a portion is missing. The sample lists about 1.5 million clones, roughly 96% seen once, with more than 0.9% in the top ten. The sample was naive CD4+ T cells sorted from blood. The subset: CD45RA+ positively selected. These receptors all stem from a man aged 25-45 years in good health.

Notes on this clone: Additional DNA sequences in this sample encode the identical CDR3. The chain employs TRBV5-1 and TRBJ2-7; no definite D call. The germline gives CDR1 SGHRS, CDR2 YFSETQ. Trimming took off 4 bases at V and 0 bases at J, with 11 bases between the two ends. The CDR3 consists of 14 residues. CDR3 in amino acids: CASSGQLSSYEQYF. Written as DNA, the CDR3 is TGCGCCAGCAGCGGGCAACTCAGCTCCTACGAGCAGTACTTC.

This clone came up a few times. The rearrangement links TRBV6-4 to TRBJ2-3; 11 positions agree with TRBD1. The CDR3 consists of 14 residues. CDR1 and CDR2 (germline): MRHNA, SNTAGT. With V trimmed by 4 bases and J by 4 bases, 1 base remained unmatched. The DNA of the CDR3 is TGTGCCAGCAGTGGGACAGGGGGCGCAGATACGCAGTATTTT. Its translation: CASSGTGGADTQYF.

V usage is TRBV5-1 and J usage is TRBJ2-2; TRBD2 agrees at 8 bases. The CDR3 has 16 residues. The J segment lost 1 base and the V segment lost 4 bases, leaving 6 bases of the junction unmatched. Germline values: CDR1 SGHRS, CDR2 YFSETQ. This CDR3 reads CASSGTSGLNTGELFF. In DNA, the CDR3 is TGCGCCAGCAGCGGTACTAGCGGACTGAACACCGGGGAGCTGTTTTTT.

The rearrangement joins TRBV18 to TRBJ1-2, with TRBD1 as a possible D gene (5 bases). V was pared by 2 bases and J by 3 bases, with 7 bases between. This CDR3 spans 13 amino acids. Germline CDR1 is KGHSH and CDR2 is LQKENI. CDR3 coding DNA: TGTGCCAGCTCACCAGGGGGTCACTATGGCTACACCTTC. Its translation is CASSPGGHYGYTF.

In its sample, this clone was seen once. The chain employs TRBV9 and TRBJ2-1, with 11 bases lining up with TRBD2. With 0 bases clipped from V and 7 bases from J, the junction kept 6 bases outside the gene matches. The germline CDR1 and CDR2 sequences are SGDLS and YYNGEE. This CDR3 region has 16 residues. CDR3 sequence: CASSVDGRLAGNEQFF. The CDR3 nucleotides are TGTGCCAGCAGCGTAGATGGGAGACTAGCGGGAAATGAGCAGTTCTTC.

CDR3 amino acids: CASSHRGESYEQYF. DNA of the CDR3: TGTGCCAGCAGCCACAGGGGAGAATCCTACGAGCAGTACTTC. V and J are TRBV5-4 and TRBJ2-7; 7 nucleotides align to TRBD1. The germline V gene encodes CDR1 SGHNT and CDR2 YYREEE (reference sequence). J lost 1 base, V lost 4 bases, and 5 bases had no gene match. The CDR3 is 14 residues long.

The chain recombines TRBV28 with TRBJ2-7; 9 bases agree with TRBD1. The CDR3 has 14 residues. Germline CDR1 and CDR2: MDHEN and SYDVKM. With 5 bases clipped from V and 7 bases from J, the junction kept 9 bases outside the gene matches. Here the CDR3 DNA reads TGTGCCAGCAGTATACAGGGGGCAACGGGAGAGCAGTACTTC. This gives the protein CASSIQGATGEQYF.

V usage is TRBV5-6 and J usage is TRBJ1-2, with 9 bases identical to TRBD1. CDR3 length: 12 amino acids. The V and J ends lost 5 bases and 5 bases, in that order; junction bases with no gene match: 1. Per the germline V gene, CDR1 is SGHDT and CDR2 is YYEEEE. CDR3: CASRQGAYGYTF. The CDR3, as DNA: TGTGCCAGCAGACAGGGGGCGTATGGCTACACCTTC.

V usage is TRBV28 and J usage is TRBJ2-7, with 11 bases aligning to TRBD1. Germline V gene data show CDR1 as MDHEN and CDR2 as SYDVKM. V was pared by 6 bases and J by 5 bases, with 9 bases of the junction left unmatched. The CDR3 runs to 15 residues. CDR3 sequence (DNA): TGTGCCAGCAGACCCGGACAGGGGGCCCGGGACGAGCAGTACTTC. Its translation: CASRPGQGARDEQYF.

The rearrangement joins TRBV15 to TRBJ1-3, with D perhaps matching TRBD1 (5 bases). From germline, CDR1 is LNHNV and CDR2 YYDKDF (reference sequence). Trimming took 0 bases from V and 1 from J, leaving 10 bases between them. The CDR3 spans 16 residues. In DNA form, the CDR3 reads TGTGCCACCAGCAGAGATCCCGCAGGGTCTGGAAACACCATATATTTT. It specifies CATSRDPAGSGNTIYF.

This clone was recorded only once. The V and J genes are TRBV5-1 and TRBJ2-5; D unclear. The germline V gene encodes CDR1 SGHRS and CDR2 YFSETQ. Trimming left V 4 bases short and J 4 bases short, with 11 bases between. CDR3 length: 13 residues. CDR3 amino acids: CASSLNVIETQYF. DNA of the CDR3: TGCGCCAGCAGCCTGAATGTCATAGAGACCCAGTACTTC.

V gene TRBV7-6 combines with J gene TRBJ2-3, with 10 bases matching TRBD2. This CDR3 comprises 16 residues. V shed 5 bases, J shed 2 bases, and the junction held 7 bases outside the gene matches. The germline gives CDR1 SGHVS, CDR2 FNYEAQ. CDR3 nucleotides: TGTGCCAGCAGCCGTCTAGCGGGAGAGACCACAGATACGCAGTATTTT. Translating gives CASSRLAGETTDTQYF.

On this clone: Within the sample, other DNA sequences also encode this same CDR3. V gene TRBV7-2 combines with J gene TRBJ1-5; TRBD1 matches at 8 bases. CDR1 and CDR2 (germline): SGHTA, FQGNSA. The CDR3 has 14 amino acids. V lost 2 bases, J lost 4 bases, and 1 base stayed unmatched. The CDR3 bases are TGTGCCAGCAGCTTACAGGGGGCAAATCAGCCCCAGCATTTT. Its protein is CASSLQGANQPQHF.

V gene TRBV6-1 combines with J gene TRBJ1-1; D gene unclear. V was pared by 7 bases and J by 8 bases, with 14 bases between. Germline loops: CDR1 MNHNS, CDR2 SASEGT. The CDR3 is made up of 12 amino acids. The chain's CDR3 is CASTQPTPEAFF. CDR3 DNA sequence: TGTGCCAGCACCCAACCAACCCCAGAAGCTTTCTTT.

The chain combines TRBV6-6 with TRBJ1-2, with D tentatively TRBD1 (6 bases). Between the trimmed V and J ends, which lost 0 bases and 4 bases, there was a span of 12 bases. Germline CDR1 reads MNHNY; CDR2 reads SVGAGI (reference sequence). The CDR3 runs to 15 residues. The CDR3 sequence: CASSYSGGAGYGYTF. DNA for the CDR3: TGTGCCAGCAGTTACTCGGGGGGCGCGGGCTATGGCTACACCTTC.

The chain joins TRBV5-4 to TRBJ2-3, with TRBD1 matching 9 bases. The ends lost 4 bases at V and 5 bases at J; junction bases unmatched: 5. From germline, CDR1 is SGHNT and CDR2 YYREEE (reference sequence). This CDR3 spans 14 amino acids. The CDR3 reads CASSLQGAGDTQYF. The CDR3 nucleotides read TGTGCCAGCAGCCTACAGGGGGCGGGAGATACGCAGTATTTT.

Turning to this clone: Other DNA sequences of this sample code for an identical CDR3. The DNA for the CDR3 is TGTGCCAGCAGCTTAGGTACAGGGAAAGAGACCCAGTACTTC. Translating it yields CASSLGTGKETQYF. The chain is built from TRBV7-6 and TRBJ2-5, with a possible D match to TRBD1 (6 bases). This CDR3 comprises 14 residues. Looked up from germline, CDR1 is SGHVS and CDR2 is FNYEAQ. The germline V and J ends were trimmed by 1 base and 3 bases, with 9 bases remaining between them.

The J gene is TRBJ2-1, the V gene TRBV7-2; 12 bases map to TRBD2. The ends lost 8 bases at V and 4 bases at J; junction bases unmatched: 9. From germline, CDR1 is SGHTA and CDR2 FQGNSA. This CDR3 region has 16 residues. The CDR3 is CASLRRTSGNYNEQFF. The CDR3 coding sequence is TGTGCCAGCCTTCGTCGGACTAGCGGGAATTACAATGAGCAGTTCTTC.

This sequence joins TRBV28 and TRBJ2-3, with no clear D. Trimming stripped 3 bases from V and 7 bases from J, with 11 bases between. The germline gives CDR1 MDHEN, CDR2 SYDVKM. The CDR3 consists of 13 residues. CDR3 nucleotides: TGTGCCAGCAGTTTCCGCCCACCAAATACGCAGTATTTT. Protein: CASSFRPPNTQYF.

V is TRBV7-9 and J is TRBJ1-2; tentatively, D is TRBD1 (6 bases). The CDR3 length is 18 residues. The V gene lost 5 bases and the J gene lost 1 base, with 23 bases spanning the gap. Germline V gives CDR1 SEHNR, CDR2 FQNEAQ (reference sequence). CDR3: CASSGRTASGSLNYGYTF. The CDR3 region has the DNA TGTGCCAGCAGCGGAAGGACAGCCAGCGGAAGCCTTAACTATGGCTACACCTTC. The variable domain in full, completed from reference TRBV7-9 and TRBJ1-2, reads DTGVSQNPRHKITKRGQNVTFRCDPISEHNRLYWYRQTLGQGPEFLTYFQNEAQLEKSRLLSDRFSAERPKGSFSTLEIQRTEQGDSAMYLCASSGRTASGSLNYGYTFGSGTRLTVV.

The V gene is TRBV28, the J gene TRBJ1-1; D not resolved. CDR1 and CDR2 (germline): MDHEN, SYDVKM. The length of the CDR3 is 16 residues. V dropped 1 base and J dropped 6 bases, with 18 bases sitting between them. Written as DNA, the CDR3 is TGTGCCAGCAGTTTATTAGCCGGGGTCACGGTGCCTGAAGCTTTCTTT. This gives the protein CASSLLAGVTVPEAFF.